These 21 T cell receptor beta chains originate from one sample sequenced in a study of shared clonotypes between healthy human individuals. Using immunoSEQ multiplex PCR, the repertoire was profiled, and TCRdb retains in-frame clones only, with some absent. The sample yields hundreds of thousands of clones, about 74% seen once. Sequenced input: memory CD4+ T cells sorted from blood. Subset in this sample: CD45RA-negative fraction. Receptors were obtained from a woman in her twenties or thirties in good health.

The chain is built from TRBV7-8 and TRBJ1-3, with D perhaps TRBD1 (5 bases). Trimming removed 2 bases from V and 0 bases from J, with 11 bases in between. The CDR3 sequence is 16 residues long. The germline CDR1 and CDR2 sequences are SGHVS and FQNEAQ. The DNA for the CDR3 is TGTGCCAGCAGCTTATGGGGCTTAAGCTCTGGAAACACCATATATTTT. This translates into CASSLWGLSSGNTIYF.

The chain has TRBV14 and TRBJ2-1, with 12 positions matching TRBD2. V was pared by 2 bases and J by 4 bases, with 6 bases of the junction left unmatched. Germline lookup yields CDR1 SGHDN and CDR2 FVKESK. The CDR3 consists of 17 residues. CDR3 bases: TGTGCCAGCAGCCAAAGGCCCGGACTAGCGGGATACAATGAGCAGTTCTTC. Translated, it gives CASSQRPGLAGYNEQFF.

The V gene is TRBV30, the J gene TRBJ1-1; D uncertain. The CDR3 contains 14 residues. CDR1 and CDR2 from the germline V gene are GTSNPN and SVGIG (reference sequence). The germline V and J ends were trimmed by 0 bases and 0 bases, with 8 bases remaining between them. The CDR3 coding sequence is TGTGCCTGGAGTGTAAGGGCCTTGAACACTGAAGCTTTCTTT. Translation: CAWSVRALNTEAFF.

The chain joins TRBV5-4 to TRBJ1-4, with D hard to call. CDR1 and CDR2 from the germline V gene are SGHNT and YYREEE (reference sequence). V was pared by 0 bases and J by 7 bases, with 13 bases between. The CDR3 sequence is 15 residues long. CDR3 bases: TGTGCCAGCAGCTTGGCGGGAGACGGTCTTGAAAAACTGTTTTTT. Protein product: CASSLAGDGLEKLFF.

The chain is built from TRBV6-6 and TRBJ2-1, with D possibly matching TRBD1 (5 bases). V was pared by 7 bases and J by 5 bases, with 12 bases between. Germline V gene lookup returns CDR1 MNHNY and CDR2 SVGAGI (reference sequence). The CDR3 covers 13 residues. CDR3 nucleotide sequence: TGTGCCAGCACCCGGTGGGGCGACAATGAGCAGTTCTTC. Protein: CASTRWGDNEQFF.

With respect to this clone: The junction and the germline gene differ at one end; a read error may be behind it. The chain has TRBV19 and TRBJ2-7, with a weak D call TRBD2 (6 bases). The CDR3 consists of 12 residues. CDR1 and CDR2 from the germline V gene are LNHDA and SQIVND (reference sequence). The CDR3 nucleotides read TGTGCCAGTAGTCCGGCGGGGTCCTTCCTCAGATTC. Protein product: CASSPAGSFLRF.

The chain has TRBV27 and TRBJ2-1; D gene uncertain. The CDR3 loop spans 12 amino acids. The germline CDR1 and CDR2 sequences are MNHEY and SMNVEV (reference sequence). V was shortened by 5 bases and J by 9 bases, with 11 bases between the two germline ends. The CDR3 sequence is CASSLHKSEQFF. CDR3 in DNA: TGTGCCAGCAGTCTTCATAAAAGTGAGCAGTTCTTC.

Written as DNA, the CDR3 is TGTGCCAGCTCACCAATTACAGGCCTGGCCTATGGCTACACCTTC. It yields the protein CASSPITGLAYGYTF. This chain uses TRBV18 with TRBJ1-2, with TRBD1 as a possible D gene (5 bases). Germline CDR1 is KGHSH and CDR2 is LQKENI. The length of the CDR3 is 15 residues. The germline V and J ends were trimmed by 2 bases and 4 bases, with 14 bases remaining between them.

The rearrangement links TRBV6-5 to TRBJ1-5, with a tentative D call TRBD1 (6 bases). V lost 6 bases to trimming and J lost 5 bases, with 11 bases between them. This CDR3 has 13 amino acids. From germline, CDR1 is MNHEY and CDR2 SVGAGI. The CDR3, as DNA: TGTGCCAGCAGGGCGTACAGGGATCAGCCCCAGCATTTT. Its protein product is CASRAYRDQPQHF.

The chain has TRBV2 and TRBJ1-2; D call uncertain. Trimming shortened V by 4 bases and J by 0 bases, and 9 bases separated the two germline ends. Germline V lookup: CDR1 SNHLY, CDR2 FYNNEI. This CDR3 spans 14 amino acids. This CDR3 is CASSGAASNYGYTF. As DNA, the CDR3 is TGTGCCAGCAGTGGGGCAGCCTCTAACTATGGCTACACCTTC.

The V and J genes are TRBV10-1 and TRBJ1-5, with D perhaps matching TRBD1 (6 bases). This CDR3 has 18 residues. Per germline, CDR1 WNHNN and CDR2 SYGVQD (reference sequence). V lost 2 bases, J lost 7 bases, and 24 bases lay in between. CDR3 sequence (DNA): TGCGCCAGCAGTGAGGAGGGGGATATTCCCCTTTGCGGACAGCCCCAGCATTTT. Its translation: CASSEEGDIPLCGQPQHF.

V and J are TRBV28 and TRBJ2-1; 10 nucleotides agree with TRBD2. Germline lookup yields CDR1 MDHEN and CDR2 SYDVKM. V gave up 7 bases and J gave up 7 bases; unmatched junction bases: 10. This CDR3 spans 15 amino acids. CDR3 sequence: CASNRAGGPMNEQFF. The CDR3 DNA sequence: TGTGCCAGCAACCGAGCGGGAGGGCCAATGAATGAGCAGTTCTTC. The full variable domain, completed using reference TRBV28 and TRBJ2-1, is DVKVTQSSRYLVKRTGEKVFLECVQDMDHENMFWYRQDPGLGLRLIYFSYDVKMKEKGDIPEGYSVSREKKERFSLILESASTNQTSMYLCASNRAGGPMNEQFFGPGTRLTVL.

Many counts were recorded for this clone. The rearrangement uses TRBV7-2 and TRBJ1-3, with 7 nucleotides matching TRBD1. CDR1 is SGHTA and CDR2 is FQGNSA in the germline V gene. The CDR3 loop spans 14 amino acids. The V segment lost 5 bases and the J segment 4 bases; nucleotides outside the gene matches: 5. CDR3 sequence: CASSATGLGNTIYF. The CDR3, as DNA: TGTGCCAGCAGCGCGACAGGGCTCGGAAACACCATATATTTT.

The J gene is TRBJ2-3, the V gene TRBV28; no firm D call. V dropped 2 bases and J dropped 7 bases, with 10 bases sitting between them. The CDR3 has 13 amino acids. Germline assignment: CDR1 MDHEN and CDR2 SYDVKM. CDR3: CASSLESVYTQYF. The CDR3 region has the DNA TGTGCCAGCAGTTTAGAGTCTGTTTATACGCAGTATTTT.

This clone showed up just a few times. Different DNA sequences within this sample yield the same CDR3. This chain uses TRBV7-9 with TRBJ2-1; possibly TRBD2 for D (6 bases). Germline V gene sequence: CDR1 SEHNR, CDR2 FQNEAQ (reference sequence). The CDR3 loop spans 13 amino acids. The V end was cut by 2 bases, the J end by 5 bases, with 7 bases between. The CDR3 is CASSLWGDNEQFF. The CDR3 region has the DNA TGTGCCAGCAGCTTATGGGGGGACAATGAGCAGTTCTTC.

The chain couples TRBV30 to TRBJ2-1; the match to TRBD2 covers 14 bases. The CDR3 is 17 residues long. CDR1 is GTSNPN and CDR2 is SVGIG in the germline V gene (reference sequence). V lost 3 bases to trimming and J lost 2 bases; unmatched junction nucleotides: 6. CDR3 protein: CAWSHPGLAGAYNEQFF. In DNA, the CDR3 is TGTGCCTGGAGCCACCCGGGACTAGCGGGAGCCTACAATGAGCAGTTCTTC.

The chain uses TRBV9 and TRBJ2-2; D unresolved. Trimming took 9 bases from V and 0 from J, leaving 18 bases between them. The CDR3 length is 16 residues. Germline-derived CDR1 and CDR2 are SGDLS and YYNGEE. CDR3 amino acids: CATTRASPANTGELFF. DNA for the CDR3: TGTGCCACCACCCGGGCTTCCCCCGCGAACACCGGGGAGCTGTTTTTT.

The J gene is TRBJ1-5, the V gene TRBV18; D unclear. The CDR3 extends over 13 amino acids. The V end lost 4 bases, the J end lost 7 bases, and 11 bases lay between the germline ends. In germline, CDR1 is KGHSH, CDR2 LQKENI. The CDR3 loop reads CASSRGAIQPQHF. CDR3 DNA: TGTGCCAGCTCACGGGGAGCAATCCAGCCCCAGCATTTT.

This clone occurred many times. Other DNA sequences of this sample code for an identical CDR3. The chain couples TRBV6-5 to TRBJ2-2; D unclear. The CDR3 is made up of 14 amino acids. Per germline, CDR1 MNHEY and CDR2 SVGAGI. The V and J ends lost 7 bases and 2 bases respectively, with 11 bases between them. The CDR3, as DNA: TGTGCCAGCAAGGTACGGAGAAACACCGGGGAGCTGTTTTTT. Encoded protein: CASKVRRNTGELFF.

In its sample, this clone was seen a few times. The chain recombines TRBV29-1 with TRBJ2-7, with D possibly TRBD1 on 6 matching bases. The CDR3 covers 12 residues. Trimming pared 2 bases from V and 6 bases from J, leaving 11 bases between. Germline V gene sequence: CDR1 SQVTM, CDR2 ANQGSEA. The CDR3 here is CSVETDRSEQYF. The CDR3 DNA sequence: TGCAGCGTTGAAACTGACAGGAGCGAGCAGTACTTC.

V and J are TRBV7-9 and TRBJ2-3; possibly TRBD2 for D (6 bases). This CDR3 comprises 15 residues. V was shortened by 2 bases and J by 4 bases, with 13 bases between the two germline ends. CDR1 is SEHNR and CDR2 is FQNEAQ in the germline V gene (reference sequence). The CDR3 DNA is TGTGCCAGCAGCTTACGATCCGGGAGCCCAGATACGCAGTATTTT. Translation gives CASSLRSGSPDTQYF.